The 19 T cell receptor beta chains in this list originate from one sample, sequenced in a study of cytomegalovirus exposure and HLA in healthy donors. The PCR used 60 Vbeta and 13 Jbeta primers. Clones were read by immunoSEQ multiplex PCR, and TCRdb kept only the in-frame ones, dropping some. This sample contains 74,000 or so clones. The sequencing sample was made of PBMCs. Every receptor here comes from an older woman in good health and CMV-seronegative.

The V call is TRBV19, the J call TRBJ2-1, with D possibly matching TRBD1 (5 bases). Germline loops: CDR1 LNHDA, CDR2 SQIVND (reference sequence). V lost 5 bases and J lost 7, with 9 bases in between. The CDR3 covers 12 residues. CDR3 DNA sequence: TGTGCCAGTAGTCAGGGTGGGAATGAGCAGTTCTTC. Translating gives CASSQGGNEQFF.

The chain employs TRBV27 and TRBJ2-3, with 10 bases fitting TRBD2. In germline, CDR1 is MNHEY, CDR2 SMNVEV (reference sequence). The CDR3 contains 15 residues. The J segment lost 4 bases and the V segment lost 9 bases, leaving 10 bases of the junction unmatched. As DNA, the CDR3 is TGTGCCAGTTCTCTAGCGGGAGCGGTGCCAGATACGCAGTATTTT. It codes for CASSLAGAVPDTQYF.

The chain couples TRBV4-3 to TRBJ2-6; 9 bases agree with TRBD2. Losses at the gene ends were 1 base for V and 2 bases for J; bases not matched to a gene: 0. CDR1 is LGHNA and CDR2 is YSLEER in the germline V gene. The CDR3 has 16 residues. The CDR3 is CASSQASGTGANVLTF. The CDR3 bases are TGCGCCAGCAGCCAAGCTAGCGGGACTGGGGCCAACGTCCTGACTTTC.

J is TRBJ2-3 and V is TRBV7-2; maybe TRBD2 (6 bases). Germline lookup yields CDR1 SGHTA and CDR2 FQGNSA. The ends were cut back, 5 bases at V and 2 bases at J, with 8 bases in the middle. There are 13 residues in the CDR3. CDR3 loop: CASSGRYTDTQYF. Here the CDR3 DNA reads TGTGCCAGCAGCGGGAGGTACACAGATACGCAGTATTTT.

This chain uses TRBV6-1 with TRBJ2-1, with 9 positions matching TRBD2. The V gene end was trimmed by 9 bases and the J gene end by 5 bases; junction bases not matched to a gene: 5. Germline CDR1 is MNHNS and CDR2 is SASEGT. The CDR3 has 13 residues. The CDR3 DNA sequence: TGTGCCAGAGCGGGGGGCATCGACAATGAGCAGTTCTTC. Translation: CARAGGIDNEQFF.

CDR3 amino acids: CASSPPQRTSGRGEQYF. The DNA for the CDR3 is TGTGCCAGCAGCCCTCCCCAGCGGACTAGCGGGAGGGGCGAGCAGTACTTC. This chain links TRBV14 with TRBJ2-7, with TRBD2 matching 15 bases. This CDR3 contains 17 residues. Germline CDR1 and CDR2: SGHDN and FVKESK. J lost 6 bases, V lost 4 bases, and 10 bases had no gene match.

This chain connects TRBV6-5 to TRBJ1-2, with TRBD1 as a possible D gene (5 bases). V lost 0 bases to trimming and J lost 7 bases, with 15 bases between them. This CDR3 comprises 15 residues. CDR1 is MNHEY and CDR2 is SVGAGI in the germline V gene. CDR3 protein: CASSYSEGGTIGYTF. The CDR3 bases are TGTGCCAGCAGTTACTCGGAGGGCGGGACCATTGGCTACACCTTC.

The CDR3 nucleotides are TGTGCCAGTAGTATAGGTTTTCAAGGGACTTCCGATGAGCAGTTCTTC. Amino acid sequence: CASSIGFQGTSDEQFF. The J gene is TRBJ2-1, the V gene TRBV19; possible D gene TRBD2, 6 bases. This CDR3 comprises 16 residues. Trimming left V 1 base short and J 8 bases short, with 18 bases between. The V gene's germline CDR1 is LNHDA and CDR2 SQIVND (reference sequence).

This chain uses TRBV7-3 with TRBJ2-1, with TRBD2 matching over 12 bases. Germline CDR1 and CDR2: SGHTA and FQGTGA. V shed 5 bases and J 7 bases; nucleotides not matched to a gene: 15. This CDR3 has 18 residues. The CDR3 DNA is TGTGCCAGCAGCGTCGATAGGGGTGGACTAGCGGGATTTAATGAGCAGTTCTTC. This encodes CASSVDRGGLAGFNEQFF.

The rearrangement uses TRBV10-1 and TRBJ1-3; the D is unclear. V lost 3 bases and J lost 5, with 8 bases in between. In germline, CDR1 is WNHNN, CDR2 SYGVQD (reference sequence). The CDR3 loop spans 13 amino acids. CDR3 in DNA: TGCGCCAGCAGTGACCCGGTCCGAAACACCATATATTTT. Amino acids: CASSDPVRNTIYF.

This chain connects TRBV7-9 to TRBJ1-4; 9 positions agree with TRBD1. The CDR3 totals 14 residues. V lost 5 bases to trimming and J lost 8 bases; unmatched junction nucleotides: 6. The germline CDR1 and CDR2 sequences are SEHNR and FQNEAQ (reference sequence). The CDR3 protein is CASSKGQGEEKLFF. The CDR3 nucleotides read TGTGCCAGCAGCAAGGGACAGGGTGAGGAAAAACTGTTTTTT.

The chain has TRBV19 and TRBJ1-2; D perhaps matches TRBD1 (6 bases). The CDR3 has 15 amino acids. Germline CDR1 LNHDA, CDR2 SQIVND (reference sequence). V was trimmed by 3 bases and J by 7 bases, leaving 18 bases between them. The CDR3 region is CASSIRGGAFSGYTF. The CDR3 region has the DNA TGTGCCAGTAGTATCCGGGGGGGCGCATTCAGTGGCTACACCTTC.

J is TRBJ1-2 and V is TRBV19, with 7 bases matching TRBD1. V trimming: 5 bases; J trimming: 4 bases; junction bases outside the gene matches: 4. Germline assignment: CDR1 LNHDA and CDR2 SQIVND (reference sequence). The CDR3 consists of 13 residues. The CDR3 bases are TGTGCCAGTAGTGCAGGGGGTAGCTATGGCTACACCTTC. Residues: CASSAGGSYGYTF.

This chain connects TRBV7-9 to TRBJ2-3, with D perhaps TRBD2 (6 bases). Germline-derived CDR1 and CDR2 are SEHNR and FQNEAQ (reference sequence). This CDR3 is 16 amino acids long. V lost 8 bases and J 4 bases, leaving 22 bases between the germline ends. DNA for the CDR3: TGTGCCAGCGTAAACACGACTAGTCCCTCTTCAGATACGCAGTATTTT. Its translation is CASVNTTSPSSDTQYF.

The chain uses TRBV6-1 and TRBJ1-6; TRBD1 is a possible D gene (5 bases). Looked up from germline, CDR1 is MNHNS and CDR2 is SASEGT. Trimming left V 5 bases short and J 6 bases short, with 11 bases between. The length of the CDR3 is 14 residues. The CDR3 coding sequence is TGTGCCAGCAGTTATTCAGGGTCTAATTCACCCCTCCACTTT. It is translated as CASSYSGSNSPLHF.

V usage is TRBV28 and J usage is TRBJ2-4, with 9 bases lining up with TRBD1. Germline CDR1 MDHEN, CDR2 SYDVKM. After removal of 2 bases from V and 6 bases from J, the junction contained 8 bases not matched to a gene. The CDR3 consists of 16 residues. CDR3 residues: CASSLLTGGARNIQYF. CDR3 sequence (DNA): TGTGCCAGCAGTTTACTTACAGGGGGCGCTCGAAACATTCAGTACTTC. Filled out from reference TRBV28 and TRBJ2-4, the complete variable domain reads DVKVTQSSRYLVKRTGEKVFLECVQDMDHENMFWYRQDPGLGLRLIYFSYDVKMKEKGDIPEGYSVSREKKERFSLILESASTNQTSMYLCASSLLTGGARNIQYFGAGTRLSVL.

CDR3 nucleotides: TGCAGCGTTGGGGCAGGGTGGGAAGGCTACACCTTC. Its protein is CSVGAGWEGYTF. This sequence joins TRBV29-1 and TRBJ1-2, with D possibly TRBD1 on 5 matching bases. V was cut by 4 bases and J by 8 bases, with 14 bases left in between. Germline lookup yields CDR1 SQVTM and CDR2 ANQGSEA. The CDR3 loop spans 12 amino acids.

The chain joins TRBV7-9 to TRBJ1-2; D unresolved. Germline V gene sequence: CDR1 SEHNR, CDR2 FQNEAQ (reference sequence). This CDR3 comprises 14 residues. With 5 bases removed from V and 3 bases from J, the gap between germline ends came to 13 bases. The CDR3 DNA reads as TGTGCCAGCAGCCCCCGGCATGGGCACTATGGCTACACCTTC. Its protein is CASSPRHGHYGYTF. Full variable domain (outside the CDR3, taken from reference TRBV7-9 and TRBJ1-2): DTGVSQNPRHKITKRGQNVTFRCDPISEHNRLYWYRQTLGQGPEFLTYFQNEAQLEKSRLLSDRFSAERPKGSFSTLEIQRTEQGDSAMYLCASSPRHGHYGYTFGSGTRLTVV.

J is TRBJ2-1 and V is TRBV18; 11 nucleotides agree with TRBD1. Trimming removed 4 bases from V and 5 bases from J; junction bases left unmatched: 4. Germline V CDR1 and CDR2: KGHSH, LQKENI. The CDR3 runs to 15 residues. CDR3 nucleotide sequence: TGTGCCAGCTCACTGGGGACAGGGGGGCACAATGAGCAGTTCTTC. This gives the protein CASSLGTGGHNEQFF.